Below, 17 T cell receptor beta chains from the same sample are listed, as sequenced in a study of control samples from healthy donors and cancer patients (dated by TCRdb to 2018 to 2021). Library preparation used the immunoSEQ multiplex PCR assay. Drawn from immuneACCESS, this table holds only the in-frame rearrangements with V and J called that TCRdb kept. Clones are partly lost; checked studies trace under half to an unresolved V gene and leave the rest unexplained. The sample table holds about 140,000 clones, of which 80% to 95% were seen once. The ten biggest clones cover 11% of the sample. The specimen was blood. Receptor source: a young man in good health.

This clone was detected only a few times. V is TRBV18 and J is TRBJ2-1; 10 bases fit TRBD2. Germline CDR1 and CDR2: KGHSH and LQKENI. The V gene end was trimmed by 3 bases and the J gene end by 3 bases; junction bases not matched to a gene: 2. This CDR3 is built from 15 residues. Written as DNA, the CDR3 is TGTGCCAGCTCACCGCGGACTAGCGGCTACAATGAGCAGTTCTTC. As protein: CASSPRTSGYNEQFF. Combining the CDR3 with reference TRBV18 and TRBJ2-1 gives the whole variable domain NAGVMQNPRHLVRRRGQEARLRCSPMKGHSHVYWYRQLPEEGLKFMVYLQKENIIDESGMPKERFSAEFPKEGPSILRIQQVVRGDSAAYFCASSPRTSGYNEQFFGPGTRLTVL.

The CDR3 coding sequence is TGTGCCAGCAGCCCTCGGCTCGCCGAGCAGTTCTTC. Amino acids: CASSPRLAEQFF. This sequence joins TRBV7-2 and TRBJ2-1; no clear D gene. Per the germline V gene, CDR1 is SGHTA and CDR2 is FQGNSA. Trimming stripped 5 bases from V and 10 bases from J, with 12 bases between. The length of the CDR3 is 12 residues.

The rearrangement links TRBV7-9 to TRBJ2-1; D possibly matches TRBD1 or TRBD2 (5 bases each). CDR1 SEHNR and CDR2 FQNEAQ come from the germline V gene (reference sequence). The CDR3 contains 16 residues. Trimming stripped 6 bases from V and 4 bases from J, with 19 bases between. The DNA for the CDR3 is TGTGCCAGCAGGCAACCTCCGGGGACCGGGTACAATGAGCAGTTCTTC. Translated, it gives CASRQPPGTGYNEQFF.

The CDR3, as DNA: TGTGCTTCGACGCCGGGTCTGGGGGTGGGAAACTATGGCTACACCTTC. This encodes CASTPGLGVGNYGYTF. The rearrangement joins TRBV2 to TRBJ1-2, with D possibly TRBD1 on 5 matching bases. The CDR3 has 16 amino acids. Germline CDR1 SNHLY, CDR2 FYNNEI.

The rearrangement joins TRBV28 to TRBJ2-2; D is uncertain. The CDR3 consists of 12 residues. Trimming stripped 4 bases from V and 6 bases from J, with 6 bases between. Germline CDR1 reads MDHEN; CDR2 reads SYDVKM. CDR3 in amino acids: CASSSLSGELFF. The CDR3 nucleotides read TGTGCCAGCAGTTCCCTGTCCGGGGAGCTGTTTTTT.

The chain joins TRBV29-1 to TRBJ2-5; the D gene is possibly TRBD1 (5 bases). Trimming shortened V by 4 bases and J by 5 bases, and 11 bases separated the two germline ends. Germline V CDR1 and CDR2: SQVTM, ANQGSEA. This CDR3 contains 12 residues. The CDR3 sequence is CSVAAGIETQYF. As DNA, the CDR3 is TGCAGCGTTGCCGCAGGGATCGAGACCCAGTACTTC. Looking up the rest from reference TRBV29-1 and TRBJ2-5 gives the full variable domain: SAVISQKPSRDICQRGTSLTIQCQVDSQVTMMFWYRQQPGQSLTLIATANQGSEATYESGFVIDKFPISRPNLTFSTLTVSNMSPEDSSIYLCSVAAGIETQYFGPGTRLLVL.

The chain employs TRBV6-6 and TRBJ1-4; D not resolved. The CDR3 is 14 residues long. V lost 2 bases and J 2 bases, leaving 6 bases between the germline ends. Germline CDR1 is MNHNY and CDR2 is SVGAGI (reference sequence). CDR3 region: CASSYGGTNEKLFF. CDR3 coding DNA: TGTGCCAGCAGTTACGGAGGGACTAATGAAAAACTGTTTTTT.

The rearrangement uses TRBV5-1 and TRBJ1-2; 7 bases align to TRBD1. CDR1 and CDR2 (germline): SGHRS, YFSETQ. The CDR3 totals 13 residues. J gave up 4 bases and V 3 bases, and 3 bases lay outside the gene matches. The CDR3 spells CASSYGQAYGYTF. The CDR3 DNA reads TGCGCCAGCAGCTACGGACAGGCCTATGGCTACACCTTC.

This chain links TRBV10-1 with TRBJ2-3, with TRBD1 matching 9 bases. Looked up from germline, CDR1 is WNHNN and CDR2 is SYGVQD (reference sequence). The CDR3 runs 14 residues. With 8 bases clipped from V and 5 bases from J, the junction kept 8 bases outside the gene matches. The CDR3 is CASSKNRGQDTQYF. The CDR3 nucleotides are TGCGCCAGCTCGAAAAACAGGGGGCAAGATACGCAGTATTTT.

The chain's CDR3 is CASSLAGGAVIHEQYF. Written as DNA, the CDR3 is TGTGCCAGCAGCTTGGCGGGGGGGGCGGTAATTCACGAGCAGTACTTC. V and J are TRBV5-4 and TRBJ2-7, with 8 bases matching TRBD2. Looked up from germline, CDR1 is SGHNT and CDR2 is YYREEE (reference sequence). CDR3 length: 16 amino acids. After removal of 0 bases from V and 5 bases from J, the junction contained 10 bases not matched to a gene. Combining the CDR3 with reference TRBV5-4 and TRBJ2-7 gives the whole variable domain ETGVTQSPTHLIKTRGQQVTLRCSSQSGHNTVSWYQQALGQGPQFIFQYYREEENGRGNFPPRFSGLQFPNYSSELNVNALELDDSALYLCASSLAGGAVIHEQYFGPGTRLTVT.

V gene TRBV28 combines with J gene TRBJ1-1; D might be TRBD1 (6 bases). This CDR3 has 12 residues. Looked up from germline, CDR1 is MDHEN and CDR2 is SYDVKM. Trimming removed 3 bases from V and 10 bases from J, with 12 bases in between. Here the CDR3 DNA reads TGTGCCAGCAGTTTTGCGACAGGTGCAGCTTTCTTT. Translation: CASSFATGAAFF.

The gene calls are TRBV20-1 and TRBJ1-2; TRBD1 might be the D (5 bases). The CDR3 consists of 17 residues. The germline gives CDR1 DFQATT, CDR2 SNEGSKA (reference sequence). V shed 3 bases and J shed 0 bases, with 20 bases lying between them. The CDR3 DNA sequence: TGCAGTGCTAGTCTATTGGGGCTGGAACCGACTAACTATGGCTACACCTTC. This encodes CSASLLGLEPTNYGYTF.

This chain joins TRBV9 and TRBJ2-3; TRBD2 matches 14 bases. This CDR3 contains 17 residues. CDR1 is SGDLS and CDR2 is YYNGEE in the germline V gene. After removal of 4 bases from V and 6 bases from J, the junction contained 10 bases not matched to a gene. CDR3 nucleotides: TGTGCCAGCAGCCCCGAGGGACTAGCGGGAGCGGAGGATACGCAGTATTTT. Translated, it gives CASSPEGLAGAEDTQYF.

The V gene is TRBV3-1 (or the pseudogene TRBV3-2), the J gene TRBJ1-2; 7 bases align to TRBD1. Germline assignment: CDR1 LGHDT and CDR2 YNNKEL (reference sequence). This CDR3 has 11 amino acids. J lost 5 bases, V lost 10 bases, and 4 bases had no gene match. The CDR3 region is CATRQGYGYTF. DNA for the CDR3: TGTGCCACCCGACAGGGATATGGCTACACCTTC.

This clone was observed many times. The V gene is TRBV5-1, the J gene TRBJ2-7; 8 nucleotides align to TRBD1. The CDR3 sequence is 14 residues long. The germline V gene has CDR1 SGHRS and CDR2 YFSETQ. V lost 4 bases, J lost 6 bases, and 9 bases stayed unmatched. The CDR3 DNA follows: TGCGCCAGCAGCGAAGGACAGGGACTCGCCGAGCAGTACTTC. Translated, it gives CASSEGQGLAEQYF.

This clone was seen just once. The gene calls are TRBV6-5 and TRBJ1-3, with D perhaps matching TRBD1 (6 bases). CDR3 size: 16 residues. V was cut by 4 bases and J by 3 bases, with 16 bases left in between. The germline CDR1 and CDR2 sequences are MNHEY and SVGAGI. The CDR3 region has the DNA TGTGCCAGCAGTTCGCAACAGGGTACAGTTGGAAACACCATATATTTT. Translation: CASSSQQGTVGNTIYF.

This chain uses TRBV14 with TRBJ2-2; D is unresolved. Trimming pared 4 bases from V and 5 bases from J, leaving 11 bases between. Germline V gene data show CDR1 as SGHDN and CDR2 as FVKESK. The length of the CDR3 is 14 residues. The CDR3 sequence is CASSRITGTGELFF. CDR3 coding DNA: TGTGCCAGCAGCCGAATAACGGGTACCGGGGAGCTGTTTTTT.